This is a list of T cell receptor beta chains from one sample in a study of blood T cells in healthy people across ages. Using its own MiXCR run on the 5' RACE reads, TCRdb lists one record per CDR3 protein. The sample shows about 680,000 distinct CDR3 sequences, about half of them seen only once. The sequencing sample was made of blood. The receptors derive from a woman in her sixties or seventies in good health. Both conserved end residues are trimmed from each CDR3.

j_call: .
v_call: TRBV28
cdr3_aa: ASSSRARGRYEQY

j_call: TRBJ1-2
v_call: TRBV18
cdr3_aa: ASSPPRKAFNYGYT

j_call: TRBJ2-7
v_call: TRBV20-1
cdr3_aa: SAPTVSSYEQY

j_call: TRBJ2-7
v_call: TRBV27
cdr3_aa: ASNLRTSGEYEQY

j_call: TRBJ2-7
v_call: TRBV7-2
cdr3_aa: ASRPGTDSYEQY

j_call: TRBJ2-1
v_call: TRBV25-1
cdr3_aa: ASSEGERGNEQF

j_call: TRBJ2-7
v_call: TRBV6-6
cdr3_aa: ASSNYLRSEQY

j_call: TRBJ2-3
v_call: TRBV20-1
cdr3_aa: SASAGASGSTDTQY

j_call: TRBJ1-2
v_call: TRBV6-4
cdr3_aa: ASSEGFGDYGYT

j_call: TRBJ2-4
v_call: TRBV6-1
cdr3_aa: ASSEAHVGTGPAKNIQY

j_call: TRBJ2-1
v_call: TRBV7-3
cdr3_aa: ASSSLSGRGLSEQF

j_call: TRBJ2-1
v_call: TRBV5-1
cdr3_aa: ASSFSQSGPYEQF

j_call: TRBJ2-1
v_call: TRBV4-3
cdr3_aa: ASSPQLAVSYNEQF

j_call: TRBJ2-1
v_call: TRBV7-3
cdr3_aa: ASSLTSVINEQF

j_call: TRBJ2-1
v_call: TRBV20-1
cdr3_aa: SAGGVGGNSSYNEQF

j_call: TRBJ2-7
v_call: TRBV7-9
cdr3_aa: ASSFGLAGGTDYEQY

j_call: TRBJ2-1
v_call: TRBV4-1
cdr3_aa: ASSQDLDRWRNYEQF

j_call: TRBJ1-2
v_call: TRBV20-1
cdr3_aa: SARVPPASTNYGYT

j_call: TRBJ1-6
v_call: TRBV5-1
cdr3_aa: ASREGTGANSPLH

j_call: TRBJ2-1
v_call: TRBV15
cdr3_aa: ATSSLAGAGEQF

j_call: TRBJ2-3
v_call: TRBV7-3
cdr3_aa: ASSPQGGDWDTQY

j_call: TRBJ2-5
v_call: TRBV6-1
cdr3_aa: ASRRGPGDQETQY

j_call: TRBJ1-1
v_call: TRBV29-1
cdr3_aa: SVEVGSNTEAF

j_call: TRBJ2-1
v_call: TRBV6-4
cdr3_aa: AGSDDYGSYNEQF

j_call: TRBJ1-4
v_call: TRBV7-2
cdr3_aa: ASSRGGANEKLF

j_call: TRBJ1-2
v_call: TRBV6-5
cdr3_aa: ATQTGEAWGYT

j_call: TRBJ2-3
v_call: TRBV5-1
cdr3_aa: ASSPGSLLGLANRTQY

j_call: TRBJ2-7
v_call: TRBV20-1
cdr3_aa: SARTRQGRYEQY

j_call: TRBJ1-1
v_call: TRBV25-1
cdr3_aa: ASSGWTGSNTEAF

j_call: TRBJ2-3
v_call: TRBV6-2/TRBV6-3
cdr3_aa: ASMRLAGGSTQY

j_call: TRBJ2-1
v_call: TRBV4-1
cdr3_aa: ASSQELARDGEQF

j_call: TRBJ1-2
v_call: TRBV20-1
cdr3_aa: SASRAGPYGYT

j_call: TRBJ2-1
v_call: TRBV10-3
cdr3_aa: ATRRGEGSSYNEQF

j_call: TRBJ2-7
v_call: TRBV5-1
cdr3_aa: ASSTKTGYEQY

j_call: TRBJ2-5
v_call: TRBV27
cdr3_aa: ASSLGGKVETQY

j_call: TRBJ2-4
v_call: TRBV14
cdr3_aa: ANSQSSGSSEQY

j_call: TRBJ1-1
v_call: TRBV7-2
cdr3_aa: ASSLEENREAF

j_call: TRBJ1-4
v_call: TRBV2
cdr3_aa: ADGTTREKLF